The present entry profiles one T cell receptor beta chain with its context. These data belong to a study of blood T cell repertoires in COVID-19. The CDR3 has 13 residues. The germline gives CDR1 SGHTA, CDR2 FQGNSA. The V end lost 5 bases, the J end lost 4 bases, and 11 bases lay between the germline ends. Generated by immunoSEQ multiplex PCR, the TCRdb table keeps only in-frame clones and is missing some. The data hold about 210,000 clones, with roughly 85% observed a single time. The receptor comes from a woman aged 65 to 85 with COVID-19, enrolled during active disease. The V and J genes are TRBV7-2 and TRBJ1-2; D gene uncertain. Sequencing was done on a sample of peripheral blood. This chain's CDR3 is CASSPLGRYGYTF. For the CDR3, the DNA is TGTGCCAGCAGCCCATTGGGCCGCTATGGCTACACCTTC.